This passage covers 25 T cell receptor beta chains from one sample sequenced in a study of T cell responses to AZD1222 COVID-19 vaccine. Repertoires were generated with immunoSEQ multiplex PCR, while TCRdb's copy carries only in-frame clones and drops some. The data contain about 130,000 clones, around 93% of them singletons. The input for sequencing was peripheral blood, taken 28 days after the second AZD1222 dose. The receptors were sampled from an adult who received the AZD1222 COVID-19 vaccine.

This clone was recorded only once. The chain joins TRBV6-4 to TRBJ2-1; D is perhaps TRBD1 (6 bases). Germline loops: CDR1 MRHNA, CDR2 SNTAGT. This CDR3 has 15 residues. V dropped 5 bases and J dropped 5 bases, with 16 bases sitting between them. This chain's CDR3 is CASSRDTTPHNEQFF. The CDR3 nucleotides read TGTGCCAGCAGTAGGGACACTACACCCCACAATGAGCAGTTCTTC.

The chain employs TRBV18 and TRBJ2-3; 9 bases map to TRBD2. The V gene's germline CDR1 is KGHSH and CDR2 LQKENI. This CDR3 has 15 residues. Trimming took 2 bases from V and 4 from J; bases not matched to a gene: 4. The CDR3 coding sequence is TGTGCCAGCTCACCAAGCGGGGGGCTTCCAGATACGCAGTATTTT. Protein sequence: CASSPSGGLPDTQYF.

The count of this clone is one. The chain uses TRBV6-5 and TRBJ1-5; unclear D gene. The length of the CDR3 is 14 residues. Germline V gives CDR1 MNHEY, CDR2 SVGAGI. V lost 0 bases, J lost 3 bases, and 6 bases lay in between. The CDR3: CASSYSGYNQPQHF. In DNA form, the CDR3 reads TGTGCCAGCAGTTACTCGGGGTACAATCAGCCCCAGCATTTT.

The rearrangement joins TRBV11-1 to TRBJ1-6; unclear D gene. V gave up 1 base and J gave up 7 bases, with 8 bases separating them. The CDR3 is 14 amino acids. The germline CDR1 and CDR2 sequences are SGHAT and FQDESV (reference sequence). CDR3 bases: TGTGCCAGCAGCTTAGGGCCCGGCAATTCACCCCTCCACTTT. Translation gives CASSLGPGNSPLHF.

The chain is built from TRBV3-1 (or the pseudogene TRBV3-2) and TRBJ2-5; D ambiguous. The germline V gene has CDR1 LGHDT and CDR2 YNNKEL (reference sequence). The CDR3 covers 12 residues. V lost 4 bases and J 2 bases, leaving 5 bases between the germline ends. The CDR3 bases are TGTGCCAGCAGCCGGAATCAAGAGACCCAGTACTTC. Translated: CASSRNQETQYF.

This rearrangement joins TRBV7-2 to TRBJ2-1; weak D call: TRBD1 (6 bases). Germline assignment: CDR1 SGHTA and CDR2 FQGNSA. Trimming left V 5 bases short and J 0 bases short, with 11 bases between. This CDR3 contains 15 residues. The CDR3 protein is CASSQGPSSYNEQFF. CDR3 DNA: TGTGCCAGCAGCCAGGGGCCAAGCTCCTACAATGAGCAGTTCTTC.

V gene TRBV9 combines with J gene TRBJ1-1, with 8 positions matching TRBD1. The CDR3 spans 16 residues. Germline V lookup: CDR1 SGDLS, CDR2 YYNGEE. The J segment lost 1 base and the V segment lost 0 bases, leaving 5 bases of the junction unmatched. The CDR3, as DNA: TGTGCCAGCAGCGTAGGGCGCGACAGGGGGAACACTGAAGCTTTCTTT. It translates to CASSVGRDRGNTEAFF.

The chain has TRBV15 and TRBJ2-3, with D hard to call. The germline gives CDR1 LNHNV, CDR2 YYDKDF (reference sequence). This CDR3 region has 13 residues. The ends were cut back, 0 bases at V and 6 bases at J, with 7 bases in the middle. CDR3 in amino acids: CATSRELKDTQYF. As DNA, the CDR3 is TGTGCCACCAGCAGAGAACTCAAGGATACGCAGTATTTT.

The rearrangement joins TRBV5-1 to TRBJ2-7; D is undetermined. This CDR3 region has 16 residues. V was shortened by 0 bases and J by 1 base, with 14 bases between the two germline ends. From germline, CDR1 is SGHRS and CDR2 YFSETQ. The CDR3 DNA reads TGCGCCAGCAGCTTGGACGACGGGTTCCGTTCCTACGAGCAGTACTTC. Amino acids: CASSLDDGFRSYEQYF.

This chain joins TRBV3-1 (or the pseudogene TRBV3-2) and TRBJ1-1, with D unresolved. Germline V gene lookup returns CDR1 LGHDT and CDR2 YNNKEL (reference sequence). CDR3 size: 14 residues. The V end was cut by 0 bases, the J end by 6 bases, with 11 bases between. CDR3 coding DNA: TGTGCCAGCAGCCAAGATCTGACGGCCCCTGAAGCTTTCTTT. Its protein product is CASSQDLTAPEAFF.

The rearrangement links TRBV10-1 to TRBJ1-1; TRBD1 is a possible D gene (6 bases). CDR1 is WNHNN, CDR2 SYGVQD, per germline (reference sequence). The length of the CDR3 is 12 residues. The V and J ends lost 5 bases and 10 bases respectively, with 14 bases between them. CDR3 region: CASSLTGRRAFF. Here the CDR3 DNA reads TGCGCCAGCAGTCTTACAGGGAGGAGAGCTTTCTTT.

The chain employs TRBV29-1 and TRBJ1-5; D is perhaps TRBD1 (5 bases). The V gene lost 3 bases and the J gene lost 3 bases, with 9 bases spanning the gap. This CDR3 is built from 13 residues. Germline CDR1 is SQVTM and CDR2 is ANQGSEA. The CDR3 is CSVESGANQPQHF. Here the CDR3 DNA reads TGCAGCGTTGAGTCCGGGGCCAATCAGCCCCAGCATTTT. The full variable domain, with the rest looked up from reference TRBV29-1 and TRBJ1-5, is SAVISQKPSRDICQRGTSLTIQCQVDSQVTMMFWYRQQPGQSLTLIATANQGSEATYESGFVIDKFPISRPNLTFSTLTVSNMSPEDSSIYLCSVESGANQPQHFGDGTRLSIL.

This clone was detected a few times. This chain links TRBV28 with TRBJ1-2, with unresolved D. Germline V gives CDR1 MDHEN, CDR2 SYDVKM. This CDR3 is built from 14 residues. With 7 bases removed from V and 4 bases from J, the gap between germline ends came to 16 bases. CDR3 coding DNA: TGTGCCAGCACTACGGGCGGAGGTGGCTATGGCTACACCTTC. It codes for CASTTGGGGYGYTF.

The CDR3 nucleotides read TGTGCCAGCACCCCTTGGCAGGGAGGTTCTTCACCCCTCCACTTT. It encodes CASTPWQGGSSPLHF. This sequence joins TRBV7-2 and TRBJ1-6, with D possibly being TRBD1 (5 bases). The CDR3 covers 15 residues. Trimming cost V 7 bases and J 9 bases, with 19 bases left between them. Germline CDR1 is SGHTA and CDR2 is FQGNSA.

J is TRBJ1-5 and V is TRBV5-1; a possible D gene is TRBD1 (5 bases). Germline V gives CDR1 SGHRS, CDR2 YFSETQ. Trimming stripped 0 bases from V and 4 bases from J, with 8 bases between. This CDR3 has 14 residues. The DNA of the CDR3 is TGCGCCAGCAGCTTGGGACAGCCAAATCAGCCCCAGCATTTT. Protein product: CASSLGQPNQPQHF.

The chain links TRBV19 to TRBJ2-7; no reliable D call. V lost 3 bases and J 0 bases, leaving 15 bases between the germline ends. CDR1 is LNHDA, CDR2 SQIVND, per germline (reference sequence). The CDR3 spans 16 residues. The CDR3 nucleotides are TGTGCCAGTAGTATTGTTGGTTGGCTGAACTCCTACGAGCAGTACTTC. It translates to CASSIVGWLNSYEQYF. Drawing the rest from reference TRBV19 and TRBJ2-7, the complete variable domain is DGGITQSPKYLFRKEGQNVTLSCEQNLNHDAMYWYRQDPGQGLRLIYYSQIVNDFQKGDIAEGYSVSREKKESFPLTVTSAQKNPTAFYLCASSIVGWLNSYEQYFGPGTRLTVT.

The rearrangement uses TRBV18 and TRBJ1-2; D is unclear. The CDR3 totals 14 residues. V lost 6 bases and J 1 base, leaving 12 bases between the germline ends. Germline values: CDR1 KGHSH, CDR2 LQKENI. CDR3 residues: CASSPVSINYGYTF. The CDR3 DNA sequence: TGTGCCAGCTCCCCGGTATCGATTAACTATGGCTACACCTTC.

This clone was observed a single time. The chain employs TRBV7-3 and TRBJ2-4; D possibly corresponds to TRBD2 (5 bases). Germline V CDR1 and CDR2: SGHTA, FQGTGA. This CDR3 is 13 amino acids long. Between the trimmed V and J ends, which lost 6 bases and 9 bases, there was a span of 15 bases. The CDR3 spells CASSQPDEGIQYF. CDR3 sequence (DNA): TGTGCCAGCAGTCAACCTGATGAGGGCATTCAGTACTTC.

The rearrangement links TRBV6-5 to TRBJ2-4; D gene ambiguous. The CDR3 loop spans 14 amino acids. Trimming stripped 6 bases from V and 0 bases from J, with 9 bases between. Germline-derived CDR1 and CDR2 are MNHEY and SVGAGI. Here the CDR3 reads CASSPMIAKNIQYF. CDR3 coding DNA: TGTGCCAGCAGCCCCATGATAGCCAAAAACATTCAGTACTTC.

The chain is built from TRBV19 and TRBJ2-2; 9 bases are shared with TRBD2. The CDR3 contains 22 residues. The V and J ends lost 6 bases and 3 bases, in that order; junction bases with no gene match: 26. CDR1 LNHDA and CDR2 SQIVND come from the germline V gene (reference sequence). The CDR3 sequence: CASSLPEGGGAHKGSYTGELFF. Here the CDR3 DNA reads TGTGCCAGTAGCCTTCCTGAGGGCGGGGGGGCCCACAAAGGTTCGTACACCGGGGAGCTGTTTTTT. Full variable domain (outside the CDR3, taken from reference TRBV19 and TRBJ2-2): DGGITQSPKYLFRKEGQNVTLSCEQNLNHDAMYWYRQDPGQGLRLIYYSQIVNDFQKGDIAEGYSVSREKKESFPLTVTSAQKNPTAFYLCASSLPEGGGAHKGSYTGELFFGEGSRLTVL.

V is TRBV11-3 and J is TRBJ2-7; unclear D gene. The germline V gene encodes CDR1 SGHNT and CDR2 YENEEA. The CDR3 runs to 14 residues. Trimming removed 2 bases at V and 4 bases at J, with 12 bases between. The CDR3 DNA reads as TGTGCCAGCAGCTTACCGCTACCTCCATACGAGCAGTACTTC. It is translated as CASSLPLPPYEQYF. Full variable domain (rest looked up from reference TRBV11-3 and TRBJ2-7): EAGVVQSPRYKIIEKKQPVAFWCNPISGHNTLYWYLQNLGQGPELLIRYENEEAVDDSQLPKDRFSAERLKGVDSTLKIQPAELGDSAVYLCASSLPLPPYEQYFGPGTRLTVT.

The V gene is TRBV28, the J gene TRBJ1-1; D call uncertain. CDR1 MDHEN and CDR2 SYDVKM come from the germline V gene. CDR3 size: 15 residues. Trimming stripped 2 bases from V and 0 bases from J, with 10 bases between. The CDR3 is CASSLGVPMNTEAFF. DNA for the CDR3: TGTGCCAGCAGTTTAGGGGTACCGATGAACACTGAAGCTTTCTTT.

The rearrangement uses TRBV3-1 (or the pseudogene TRBV3-2) and TRBJ1-3; no reliable D call. The CDR3 has 14 amino acids. V gave up 6 bases and J gave up 0 bases, with 9 bases separating them. Germline CDR1 is LGHDT and CDR2 is YNNKEL (reference sequence). This chain's CDR3 is CASSRTYSGNTIYF. Here the CDR3 DNA reads TGTGCCAGCAGTCGGACGTACTCTGGAAACACCATATATTTT.

CDR3 nucleotide sequence: TGCAGCGTTGTCGGCGACAGGGGAAACTATGGCTACACCTTC. This encodes CSVVGDRGNYGYTF. The chain carries TRBV29-1 and TRBJ1-2, with 8 positions matching TRBD1. Trimming cost V 4 bases and J 2 bases; bases outside gene matches: 6. CDR1 and CDR2 (germline): SQVTM, ANQGSEA. The CDR3 extends over 14 amino acids.

V and J are TRBV7-2 and TRBJ2-5; D might be TRBD1 (6 bases). From germline, CDR1 is SGHTA and CDR2 FQGNSA. V lost 1 base and J 4 bases, leaving 13 bases between the germline ends. The CDR3 consists of 15 residues. For the CDR3, the DNA is TGTGCCAGCAGCTTAGTCAGGGGCGCGGGAGAGACCCAGTACTTC. Translated: CASSLVRGAGETQYF.